This T cell receptor (beta chain) is from a study of blood T cell repertoires in COVID-19. In the study overall: COVID-19 samples, acute and convalescent, were from the United States, Italy and Spain. The cDNA or gDNA used as material had been derived from T cells, B-cell-depleted T cells, or PBMCs.

Study processing details: Reference gene primer amplification yielded estimated nucleated cell counts. This table comes from immunoSEQ multiplex PCR, and its TCRdb copy is limited to in-frame clones, with some not included. V and J calls and clone size come straight from that table; D and trimming were deduced from the DNA. The sample yields just under 30,000 clones, over 70% seen once. About this clone itself: A read error may account for a junction end that differs from germline.

This TCR was recovered from a woman between 65 and 79 years old with acute or convalescent COVID-19. Sequenced: peripheral blood.

The DNA of the CDR3 is TGTGCTAGCAGCTTGGGTGGGGGGGGCATTCAAGAGACCCAGTACTTC. This encodes CASSLGGGGIQETQYF. This sequence joins TRBV7-7 and TRBJ2-5; a possible D gene is TRBD2 (7 bases). In germline, CDR1 is SSHAT, CDR2 FNYEAQ (reference sequence). The CDR3 totals 16 residues.